This entry concerns a single T cell receptor beta chain. Method: immunoSEQ multiplex PCR; TCRdb's copy keeps in-frame clones and lacks some. The table has 290,000 or so clones, 85% to 90% seen once. This entry belongs to a study of blood T cell repertoires in COVID-19. Trimming cost V 4 bases and J 0 bases, with 15 bases left between them. CDR1 and CDR2 (germline): LGHDT, YNNKEL (reference sequence). The CDR3 runs to 16 residues. Specimen: peripheral blood. This sequence joins TRBV3-1 (or the pseudogene TRBV3-2) and TRBJ2-5, with D maybe TRBD2 (6 bases). The source is a man in his 70s with acute or convalescent COVID-19. CDR3 nucleotides: TGTGCCAGCAGCCCCGTCCGCCGGGACTACCAAGAGACCCAGTACTTC. It encodes CASSPVRRDYQETQYF.